The clone carrying this T cell receptor (beta chain) has a count of ten or more. The antigen remains unidentified. This sample is part of a study of regulatory T cells in long-lasting Graves disease. Regarding the study as a whole: Relative to new patients (around 1,000), persistent patients exhibited greater sharing of public clonotypes (over 2,500).

Sequencing libraries for TCR beta were prepared with iRepertoire HTBI primers and Arm-PCR of CDR3 regions. MiXCR, applied by TCRdb to the multiplex PCR reads, yields one record per CDR3 protein. The sample contains fewer than 450,000 distinct CDR3 sequences, roughly a quarter of which appear only once. Germline CDR1 SGHAT, CDR2 FQNNGV. The CDR3 is made up of 14 amino acids. The V gene lost 2 bases and the J gene lost 4 bases, with 11 bases spanning the gap. Time point denoted: persistent/refractory GD, antithyroid drugs over 5 years with positive TRAb. Researchers made the TCR library from RNA that was extracted from PBMCs.

Specimen: peripheral blood mononuclear cells (PBMCs), collected when the disease was refractory, from a patient treated with antithyroid drugs. This chain joins TRBV11-2 and TRBJ1-1, with D hard to call. The source of this sequence is a female donor with Graves disease. CDR3 sequence reads: CASSLTGRTTEAFF. The CDR3 coding sequence is TGTGCCAGCAGCTTAACCGGGAGGACCACTGAAGCTTTCTTT.